This section outlines one TCR beta chain sequence together with its context. This entry belongs to a study of T-cell reconstitution after alpha-beta-depleted transplantation in children. This CDR3 has 16 amino acids. Trimming pared 3 bases from V and 2 bases from J, leaving 16 bases between. CDR1 KGHSH and CDR2 LQKENI come from the germline V gene. Unique molecular identifiers were incorporated when the TCRbeta library was constructed. TCRdb itself ran the PCR reads through MiXCR, one entry per CDR3 protein. In the table there are 450,000 to 600,000 distinct CDR3 sequences, over 25% of which are singletons.

The sequence was obtained from a human donor who donated a stem cell graft to a child with aplastic anemia. The chain has TRBV18 and TRBJ1-1; D call uncertain. Sequences were derived from PBMCs from the stem cell graft donor, sampled from the stem cell graft. Here the CDR3 DNA reads TGTGCCAGCTCACCCTTAAAATCTGGCGGAAACACTGAAGCTTTCTTT. This encodes CASSPLKSGGNTEAFF.